Presented here are 32 T cell receptor beta chains from one specimen sequenced in a study of T cell clonality in common variable immunodeficiency. Libraries were prepared by immunoSEQ multiplex PCR; TCRdb keeps only in-frame clonotypes and omits some of them. The table lists approximately 52,000 clones, no singletons, with 3% to 3.5% in the top ten. Source material: peripheral blood mononuclear cells. The origin of the receptors is a person aged 18 to 75 in good health.

This clone was found many times. The junction differs from germline at one of its ends, possibly a read error. The read falls 3 residues short of the CDR3 end, and the missing part is taken from the germline J gene. This chain links TRBV4-2 with TRBJ2-1; a possible D gene is TRBD2 (6 bases). The CDR3 has 15 amino acids. Germline lookup yields CDR1 LGHNA and CDR2 YNFKEQ. The DNA read from the CDR3 is TGCGCCAGCAGCCAAGAGACTAGCTCCTACAATGAG. Its protein is CASSQETSSYNE. The whole CDR3 sequence reads CASSQETSSYNEQFF.

This clone was seen ten or more times. The read ends 3 residues early relative to the CDR3; the germline J gene fills the gap. The genes are TRBV2 and TRBJ1-1; 7 bases map to TRBD1. Trimming cost V 4 bases and J 4 bases; bases outside gene matches: 6. The germline V gene has CDR1 SNHLY and CDR2 FYNNEI. The CDR3 runs 14 residues. This chain's CDR3 is CASSGDRVRTEAFF. CDR3 DNA, as far as it was read: TGTGCCAGCAGTGGCGACAGGGTGCGCACTGAA.

Many counts were recorded for this clone. Read coverage stops 3 residues before the CDR3 terminus; the germline J gene supplies the remainder. The chain joins TRBV19 to TRBJ2-2; 9 bases match TRBD1. The CDR3 has 17 residues. Germline assignment: CDR1 LNHDA and CDR2 SQIVND (reference sequence). J lost 0 bases, V lost 5 bases, and 7 bases had no gene match. The CDR3 bases that were read are TGTGCCAGTAGTCGAACAGGGGGCCCCACGAACACCGGGGAG. Its translation is CASSRTGGPTNTGE. The whole CDR3 protein reads CASSRTGGPTNTGELFF.

This clone was counted many times. The CDR3 extends 3 residues past the end of the read, so its final part is completed from the germline J gene. The chain is built from TRBV2 and TRBJ2-1; TRBD2 agrees at 8 bases. The CDR3 has 15 residues. With 6 bases clipped from V and 6 bases from J, the junction kept 10 bases outside the gene matches. Germline V lookup: CDR1 SNHLY, CDR2 FYNNEI. The CDR3 protein is CASSLGRGGPNEQFF. CDR3 bases read: TGTGCCAGCAGCCTCGGGAGGGGAGGTCCCAATGAG.

This clone has ten or more counts. Read coverage stops 3 residues before the CDR3 terminus; the germline J gene supplies the remainder. This chain connects TRBV19 to TRBJ2-1, with D uncertain. Germline V gene lookup returns CDR1 LNHDA and CDR2 SQIVND (reference sequence). Trimming stripped 5 bases from V and 3 bases from J, with 8 bases between. The CDR3 has 13 amino acids. Here the CDR3 reads CASSGPNYNEQFF. Incomplete CDR3 DNA: TGTGCCAGTAGTGGGCCGAACTACAATGAG.

This clone came up many times. The read comes to an end 3 residues before the CDR3 does, leaving the germline J gene to fill in the end. The J gene is TRBJ1-4, the V gene TRBV30; D not resolved. Per germline, CDR1 GTSNPN and CDR2 SVGIG (reference sequence). This CDR3 is built from 14 residues. V lost 7 bases and J lost 4, with 16 bases in between. The CDR3 protein is CASTSADLNEKLFF. CDR3 DNA, as far as it was read: TGTGCCTCAACCAGCGCAGACCTTAATGAAAAA.

This clone was seen at least ten times. The read ends 3 residues before the CDR3 terminus; that terminus is restored from the germline J gene. This chain joins TRBV19 and TRBJ2-1; no firm D call. The ends were cut back, 5 bases at V and 0 bases at J, with 14 bases in the middle. Germline V gene sequence: CDR1 LNHDA, CDR2 SQIVND (reference sequence). The CDR3 is 16 amino acids. This CDR3 reads CASSSPSISSYNEQFF. CDR3 DNA, as far as it was read: TGTGCCAGTAGTTCCCCCTCCATCAGCTCCTACAATGAG.

This clone has a handful of counts. Read data end 3 residues before the CDR3 end; the end is taken from the germline J gene. The J gene is TRBJ2-1, the V gene TRBV29-1; 8 bases are shared with TRBD2. Germline loops: CDR1 SQVTM, CDR2 ANQGSEA. V dropped 3 bases and J dropped 0; count of bases not matched to a gene: 1. This CDR3 is built from 14 residues. The covered CDR3 bases are TGCAGCGTTGACCTAGCGGGCTCCTACAATGAG. Translation: CSVDLAGSYNE. The full CDR3 is CSVDLAGSYNEQFF.

Ten or more counts support this clone. The CDR3 extends 3 residues past the end of the read, so its final part is completed from the germline J gene. The V and J genes are TRBV6-2 or TRBV6-3 and TRBJ2-3; 12 nucleotides line up with TRBD2. This CDR3 has 16 amino acids. CDR1 is MNHEY, CDR2 SVGEGT, per germline. The V segment lost 4 bases and the J segment 5 bases; nucleotides outside the gene matches: 7. The CDR3 bases that were read are TGTGCCAGCAGTTGGGGGACTAGCGGGTCGAAAGATACG. This encodes CASSWGTSGSKDT. The full CDR3 is CASSWGTSGSKDTQYF.

Concerning this clone: Coverage ceases 3 residues before the CDR3 finishes, and the germline J gene fills in the end. The genes are TRBV5-1 and TRBJ1-2; D gene uncertain. Germline-derived CDR1 and CDR2 are SGHRS and YFSETQ. The length of the CDR3 is 13 residues. The covered CDR3 bases are TGCGCCAGCAGACTAGCGGGAGTCTACGAG. Translated, it gives CASRLAGVYE. The whole CDR3 protein reads CASRLAGVYEYTF.

This clone turned up a few times. The read finishes 3 residues shy of the CDR3 end, and the germline J gene is used to complete it. The V call is TRBV19, the J call TRBJ1-2, with TRBD1 matching 8 bases. The CDR3 runs to 13 residues. Germline loops: CDR1 LNHDA, CDR2 SQIVND (reference sequence). Partial CDR3 DNA: TGTGCCAGTAGTCCGACAGGGGTGGACGGC. Amino acid sequence: CASSPTGVDG. The entire CDR3 reads CASSPTGVDGYTF.

In its sample, this clone was seen many times. The CDR3 sequence: CSATLDREKTQYF. The CDR3 bases that were read are TGCAGTGCTACCTTGGACAGGGAAAAGACC. The chain combines TRBV20-1 with TRBJ2-5, with 8 bases that match TRBD1. The read ends 3 residues early relative to the CDR3; the germline J gene fills the gap. V shed 4 bases and J 6 bases; nucleotides not matched to a gene: 7. From germline, CDR1 is DFQATT and CDR2 SNEGSKA (reference sequence). CDR3 size: 13 residues.

This clone was picked up many times. Read data end 3 residues before the CDR3 end; the end is taken from the germline J gene. This chain links TRBV30 with TRBJ1-2; 9 bases map to TRBD1. There are 14 residues in the CDR3. Germline-derived CDR1 and CDR2 are GTSNPN and SVGIG (reference sequence). J gave up 4 bases and V 6 bases, and 9 bases lay outside the gene matches. The CDR3 region is CACSPGTGSYGYTF. CDR3 DNA, as far as it was read: TGTGCCTGCTCCCCCGGGACAGGGAGCTATGGC. The full variable domain, in which reference TRBV30 and TRBJ1-2 provide the parts outside the CDR3, is SQTIHQWPATLVQPVGSPLSLECTVEGTSNPNLYWYRQAAGRGLQLLFYSVGIGQISSEVPQNLSASRPQDRQFILSSKKLLLSDSGFYLCACSPGTGSYGYTFGSGTRLTVV.

In this sample, this clone turned up many times. Coverage ceases 3 residues before the CDR3 finishes, and the germline J gene fills in the end. The J gene is TRBJ2-7, the V gene TRBV5-1; TRBD1 is a possible D gene (6 bases). The germline V gene has CDR1 SGHRS and CDR2 YFSETQ. The germline V and J ends were trimmed by 3 bases and 2 bases, with 15 bases remaining between them. The CDR3 totals 15 residues. CDR3 DNA, as far as it was read: TGCGCCAGCAGCTCGAGGACAGACCGCCCCTACGAG. It yields the protein CASSSRTDRPYE. The whole CDR3 protein reads CASSSRTDRPYEQYF.

This clone was recorded many times. The CDR3 extends 3 residues past the end of the read, so its final part is completed from the germline J gene. The gene calls are TRBV12-3 or TRBV12-4 and TRBJ2-7; D remains unclear. The V and J ends lost 3 bases and 4 bases respectively, with 7 bases between them. This CDR3 spans 12 amino acids. The DNA read from the CDR3 is TGTGCCAGCAGTTTGGCCCCTTACGAG. Translated, it gives CASSLAPYE. The full CDR3 reads CASSLAPYEQYF.

This clone was detected a few times. The read terminates 3 residues ahead of where the CDR3 ends, so the germline J gene completes it. The chain combines TRBV2 with TRBJ1-5, with D uncertain. Germline assignment: CDR1 SNHLY and CDR2 FYNNEI. The CDR3 totals 13 residues. Between the trimmed V and J ends, which lost 6 bases and 9 bases, there was a span of 15 bases. Here the CDR3 reads CASSLDGLGPQHF. The DNA read from the CDR3 is TGTGCCAGCAGCCTAGACGGCCTTGGGCCC.

This clone has at least ten counts. With the read ending 3 residues before the CDR3 end, the germline J gene is used to fill in that end. This sequence joins TRBV19 and TRBJ2-7, with 12 bases fitting TRBD2. The CDR3 runs 16 residues. Germline trimming cut 5 bases from V and 0 bases from J; bases unmatched to any gene: 5. Germline V gives CDR1 LNHDA, CDR2 SQIVND (reference sequence). The chain's CDR3 is CASSYTSGRYSYEQYF. CDR3 DNA (partial): TGTGCCAGTAGTTATACTAGCGGGAGGTACTCCTACGAG.

This clone has a count of ten or more. The CDR3 end is not reached by the read, which stops 3 residues before it; the germline J gene fills it in. V usage is TRBV6-2 or TRBV6-3 and J usage is TRBJ2-2; TRBD1 is a possible D gene (5 bases). In germline, CDR1 is MNHEY, CDR2 SVGEGT. CDR3 length equals 14 residues. Trimming took 8 bases from V and 6 from J, leaving 16 bases between them. CDR3 bases read: TGTGCCAGCGCTCGATTAGGGGCGTCCGGGGAG. This sequence encodes CASARLGASGE. In full, the CDR3 reads CASARLGASGELFF.

At least ten counts were recorded for this clone. The sequenced CDR3 bases are TGTGCCAGCAGCTTGGGAGGGCAGGGGATCTATGGC. Translation: CASSLGGQGIYG. The complete CDR3 protein is CASSLGGQGIYGYTF. V usage is TRBV7-2 and J usage is TRBJ1-2; tentatively, D is TRBD1 (6 bases). The read ends 3 residues shy of where the CDR3 ends; the end is completed using the germline J gene. There are 15 residues in the CDR3. Trimming stripped 3 bases from V and 4 bases from J, with 15 bases between. Germline CDR1 is SGHTA and CDR2 is FQGNSA.

This clone was detected ten times or more. Coverage ceases 3 residues before the CDR3 finishes, and the germline J gene fills in the end. This chain uses TRBV19 with TRBJ2-1; TRBD1 agrees at 9 bases. Germline V CDR1 and CDR2: LNHDA, SQIVND (reference sequence). The V segment lost 4 bases and the J segment 8 bases; nucleotides outside the gene matches: 6. CDR3 length equals 14 residues. The CDR3 DNA, read in part, is TGTGCCAGTAGTAGAGGACAGGGGTTTGATGAG. As protein: CASSRGQGFDE. The entire CDR3 reads CASSRGQGFDEQFF.

At least ten counts were recorded for this clone. This chain's CDR3 is CASSRLAGGSGEQFF. The part of the CDR3 DNA that was read is TGTGCCAGTAGCCGACTAGCGGGAGGCTCGGGTGAG. J is TRBJ2-1 and V is TRBV19; TRBD2 matches at 13 bases. The read stops 3 residues short of the end of the CDR3; the missing end is completed from the germline J gene. The CDR3 totals 15 residues. V gave up 6 bases and J gave up 9 bases; unmatched junction bases: 8. From germline, CDR1 is LNHDA and CDR2 SQIVND (reference sequence).

This clone was detected many times. The read gets to within 3 residues of the CDR3 end, and the germline J gene fills in the rest. The chain combines TRBV5-6 with TRBJ2-3; no clear D. The CDR3 length is 14 residues. Germline CDR1 is SGHDT and CDR2 is YYEEEE. CDR3 loop: CASSLVLGEETQYF. The CDR3 bases that were read are TGTGCCAGCAGCTTGGTTCTGGGCGAAGAGACG.

This clone was seen at least ten times. The CDR3 goes on 3 residues after the read ends, and that part is filled in from the germline J gene. V and J are TRBV19 and TRBJ2-3; perhaps TRBD2 as D (6 bases). The germline V gene has CDR1 LNHDA and CDR2 SQIVND (reference sequence). The CDR3 loop spans 14 amino acids. Trimming stripped 5 bases from V and 4 bases from J, with 13 bases between. The part of the CDR3 DNA that was read is TGTGCCAGTAGTTCGGGACTGCCGCCAGATACG. Its protein is CASSSGLPPDT. The full CDR3 sequence reads CASSSGLPPDTQYF.

This clone has ten or more counts. With the read ending 3 residues before the CDR3 end, the germline J gene is used to fill in that end. The genes are TRBV20-1 and TRBJ2-2; D may be TRBD1 (5 bases). Trimming removed 0 bases from V and 1 base from J, with 15 bases in between. The germline CDR1 and CDR2 sequences are DFQATT and SNEGSKA (reference sequence). This CDR3 has 17 residues. The CDR3 region is CSARDLQGQGNTGELFF. The sequenced part of the CDR3 DNA is TGCAGTGCTAGAGACCTCCAGGGCCAGGGGAACACCGGGGAG.

This clone was detected only a few times. Read sequence stops 3 residues before the CDR3 end, and the germline J gene provides the missing end. The rearrangement joins TRBV6-2 or TRBV6-3 to TRBJ1-2; TRBD1 might be the D (5 bases). The CDR3 is made up of 15 amino acids. Germline CDR1 MNHEY, CDR2 SVGEGT. CDR3 region: CASSEREGSYNDYTF. Partial CDR3 DNA: TGTGCCAGCAGCGAGCGGGAGGGGTCCTACAATGAC.

The table lists this clone with many counts. Sequencing ends 3 residues short of the CDR3 end; the germline J gene provides the rest. The rearrangement joins TRBV5-6 to TRBJ1-4; D remains ambiguous. The germline V and J ends were trimmed by 0 bases and 5 bases, with 8 bases remaining between them. Germline CDR1 is SGHDT and CDR2 is YYEEEE. The CDR3 is 14 residues long. The CDR3 bases that were read are TGTGCCAGCAGCTTGGGGCAGATAAATGAAAAA. Its protein product is CASSLGQINEK. The whole CDR3 sequence reads CASSLGQINEKLFF. Variable domain in full (rest from reference TRBV5-6 and TRBJ1-4): DAGVTQSPTHLIKTRGQQVTLRCSPKSGHDTVSWYQQALGQGPQFIFQYYEEEERQRGNFPDRFSGHQFPNYSSELNVNALLLGDSALYLCASSLGQINEKLFFGSGTQLSVL.

This clone was counted at least ten times. The read terminates 3 residues ahead of where the CDR3 ends, so the germline J gene completes it. V gene TRBV6-1 combines with J gene TRBJ1-5; D unresolved. V shed 4 bases and J shed 1 base, with 5 bases lying between them. Germline values: CDR1 MNHNS, CDR2 SASEGT. CDR3 length: 13 amino acids. CDR3 residues: CASSALSNQPQHF. The covered CDR3 bases are TGTGCCAGCAGTGCCCTCAGCAATCAGCCC.

With respect to this clone: The CDR3 is cut off 3 residues early in the read; its end comes from the germline J gene. The gene calls are TRBV6-2 or TRBV6-3 and TRBJ1-2; 8 positions agree with TRBD1. Germline V lookup: CDR1 MNHEY, CDR2 SVGEGT. This CDR3 is built from 12 residues. Incomplete CDR3 DNA: TGTGCCAGCAGCGCCGACAGGGGAAAC. This translates into CASSADRGN. The whole CDR3 protein reads CASSADRGNYTF.

This clone was picked up many times. The read stops 3 residues short of the end of the CDR3; the missing end is completed from the germline J gene. The rearrangement links TRBV10-3 to TRBJ2-2, with 11 bases that match TRBD2. J lost 2 bases, V lost 6 bases, and 5 bases had no gene match. The germline gives CDR1 ENHRY, CDR2 SYGVKD. The CDR3 is made up of 16 amino acids. The CDR3 is CAIRLAGERNTGELFF. The covered CDR3 bases are TGTGCCATCAGACTAGCGGGAGAAAGAAACACCGGGGAG.

At least ten counts were recorded for this clone. The read terminates 3 residues ahead of where the CDR3 ends, so the germline J gene completes it. The chain has TRBV30 and TRBJ2-2, with D unresolved. Trimming removed 1 base from V and 4 bases from J, with 13 bases in between. Germline V CDR1 and CDR2: GTSNPN, SVGIG (reference sequence). The CDR3 has 15 amino acids. The CDR3 reads CAWSGGSAPTGELFF. The sequenced part of the CDR3 DNA is TGTGCCTGGAGTGGCGGATCAGCCCCCACCGGGGAG.

Many counts were recorded for this clone. Read sequence stops 3 residues before the CDR3 end, and the germline J gene provides the missing end. This chain uses TRBV30 with TRBJ2-7; 8 nucleotides agree with TRBD1. Trimming cost V 2 bases and J 0 bases; bases outside gene matches: 3. Germline assignment: CDR1 GTSNPN and CDR2 SVGIG (reference sequence). The CDR3 consists of 14 residues. The CDR3 bases that were read are TGTGCCTGGAGTTCCGGACAGGGCTCCTACGAG. It is translated as CAWSSGQGSYE. In full, the CDR3 is CAWSSGQGSYEQYF.

In its sample, this clone was seen a few times. The CDR3 end lies 3 residues beyond the end of the read and is filled in from the germline J gene. V and J are TRBV7-6 and TRBJ2-7; D not resolved. The germline CDR1 and CDR2 sequences are SGHVS and FNYEAQ. Trimming shortened V by 2 bases and J by 3 bases, and 8 bases separated the two germline ends. This CDR3 region has 13 residues. CDR3 loop: CASSLHRSYEQYF. CDR3 DNA, as far as it was read: TGTGCCAGCAGCTTACACAGAAGCTACGAG.